This T cell receptor beta chain was retrieved from a study of identical twins. Study-wide results and limits: Out-of-frame beta sequences exhibited a weaker degree of excess twin sharing. With abundant cord blood beta clonotypes, insertions were fewer; memory repertoires showed no such pattern. Instead of following the same donors, the conclusions were based on cross-sectional statistical analysis.

Losses at the gene ends were 10 bases for V and 7 bases for J; bases not matched to a gene: 14. CDR1 is SGHAT and CDR2 is FQNNGV in the germline V gene. The CDR3 is 15 amino acids. TCRdb reprocessed the 5' RACE reads with MiXCR, giving one entry per CDR3 protein. This table has 350,000 to 450,000 distinct CDR3 sequences, 15% to 20% appearing once. The table lists this clonotype with many counts. Its antigen is not known. This receptor was identified in a man aged 45-60 years in good health. The rearrangement uses TRBV11-2 and TRBJ2-1; 9 bases map to TRBD2. Specimen: naive T cells sorted from blood. The CDR3 DNA is TGTGCCACCAGGTTGCTAGCGGGGAGGGGGAATGAGCAGTTCTTC. Translated, it gives CATRLLAGRGNEQFF.